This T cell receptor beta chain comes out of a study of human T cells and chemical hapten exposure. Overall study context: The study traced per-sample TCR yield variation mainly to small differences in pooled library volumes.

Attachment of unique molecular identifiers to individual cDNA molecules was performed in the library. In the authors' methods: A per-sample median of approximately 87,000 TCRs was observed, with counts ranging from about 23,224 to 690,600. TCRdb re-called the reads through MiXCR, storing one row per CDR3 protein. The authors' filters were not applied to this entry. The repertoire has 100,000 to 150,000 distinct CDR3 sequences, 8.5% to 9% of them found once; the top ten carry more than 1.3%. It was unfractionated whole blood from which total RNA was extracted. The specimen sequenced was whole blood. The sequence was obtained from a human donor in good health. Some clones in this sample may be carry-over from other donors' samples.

CDR3 DNA: TGTGCCAGCTCACCGGGACAGCTAGATCAGCCCCAGCATTTT. Its protein is CASSPGQLDQPQHF. The chain carries TRBV18 and TRBJ1-5; 7 nucleotides line up with TRBD1. This CDR3 is built from 14 residues. Germline assignment: CDR1 KGHSH and CDR2 LQKENI. V trimming: 3 bases; J trimming: 5 bases; junction bases outside the gene matches: 4.